The clone carrying this TCR beta chain was found once. These data originate in a study of blood T cell repertoires in COVID-19. On the study more broadly: Researchers got acute and convalescent COVID-19 samples from the United States, Italy and Spain. The cDNA or gDNA used as material had been derived from T cells, B-cell-depleted T cells, or PBMCs.

Original handling: From reference gene primer amplification, estimates of nucleated cell counts were derived. Data came from immunoSEQ multiplex PCR; TCRdb stores just in-frame clones and leaves some out. The DNA was the basis for D and trimming; V, J and clone size are from that table. The repertoire holds around 91,000 clones, 75% to 90% seen once, with roughly 37% in the top ten. CDR1 is SGHTS, CDR2 YDEGEE, per germline. The CDR3 runs to 14 residues. Trimming removed 8 bases from V and 2 bases from J; junction bases left unmatched: 5. The genes are TRBV5-8 and TRBJ2-1; 9 nucleotides line up with TRBD2. Sequenced sample: peripheral blood. The TCR originated in a man of 80 years or more with acute or convalescent COVID-19. CDR3 protein: CASASGDTYNEQFF. CDR3 nucleotide sequence: TGTGCCAGTGCTAGCGGGGATACCTACAATGAGCAGTTCTTC.